A single sample is the source of the 23 T cell receptor beta chains below, sequenced in a study of monozygotic twins with inflammatory bowel disease. TCRdb reprocessed the 5' RACE reads and keeps a single row for each CDR3 protein, giving no DNA. The table lists 150,000 to 200,000 distinct CDR3 sequences. The sequenced material came from blood. The receptors stem from a human donor with ulcerative colitis or Crohn's disease, or a healthy co-twin of an affected twin (not recorded which).

The chain is built from TRBV5-6 and TRBJ1-5. Germline V gene sequence: CDR1 SGHDT, CDR2 YYEEEE. The CDR3 is made up of 16 amino acids. The CDR3 sequence is CASILGQGNSNQPQHF.

This chain uses TRBV5-4 with TRBJ2-2. Germline V gene sequence: CDR1 SGHNT, CDR2 YYREEE (reference sequence). The CDR3 extends over 15 amino acids. CDR3 sequence: CASSLGRANTGELFF. Complete variable domain (other parts from reference TRBV5-4 and TRBJ2-2): ETGVTQSPTHLIKTRGQQVTLRCSSQSGHNTVSWYQQALGQGPQFIFQYYREEENGRGNFPPRFSGLQFPNYSSELNVNALELDDSALYLCASSLGRANTGELFFGEGSRLTVL.

This chain links TRBV20-1 with TRBJ1-2; TCRdb picks TRBD1, but there is no DNA to check that call. The length of the CDR3 is 12 residues. Germline V lookup: CDR1 DFQATT, CDR2 SNEGSKA (reference sequence). CDR3 amino acids: CSALRGNAGYTF.

The chain is built from TRBV9 and TRBJ2-1; the TCRdb call, TRBD1, lacks DNA for checking. The CDR3 has 15 amino acids. Germline CDR1 is SGDLS and CDR2 is YYNGEE. CDR3 amino acids: CASSANDRDYNEQFF.

The J gene is TRBJ1-1, the V gene TRBV20-1; the TCRdb D gene call, TRBD1, has no DNA to confirm it. CDR3 length: 13 residues. The germline gives CDR1 DFQATT, CDR2 SNEGSKA (reference sequence). The CDR3 spells CSARDRADTEAFF.

V is TRBV25-1 and J is TRBJ2-3; TCRdb designates TRBD2, a call that cannot be tested without DNA. This CDR3 is built from 14 residues. Per germline, CDR1 MGHDK and CDR2 SYGVNS. Here the CDR3 reads CASSAGGSTDTQYF.

The chain recombines TRBV5-1 with TRBJ1-2. This CDR3 has 12 amino acids. From germline, CDR1 is SGHRS and CDR2 YFSETQ. CDR3 amino acids: CASSLGSYGYTF.

This chain links TRBV29-1 with TRBJ2-1. Germline CDR1 reads SQVTM; CDR2 reads ANQGSEA. CDR3 length equals 14 residues. Here the CDR3 reads CSVEDPTDYNEQFF.

The rearrangement links TRBV6-2 or TRBV6-3 to TRBJ2-7; the D call from TCRdb, TRBD2, cannot be confirmed without DNA. CDR1 is MNHEY, CDR2 SVGEGT, per germline. The length of the CDR3 is 14 residues. CDR3 residues: CASSHREFIYEQYF.

The chain links TRBV30 to TRBJ1-1; TCRdb's D call, TRBD1, is unchecked because there is no DNA. The CDR3 consists of 11 residues. Germline CDR1 reads GTSNPN; CDR2 reads SVGIG (reference sequence). The CDR3 sequence: CAYSGDTEAFF.

The V gene is TRBV3-1, the J gene TRBJ1-6. Germline V CDR1 and CDR2: LGHDT, YNNKEL (reference sequence). The length of the CDR3 is 14 residues. The CDR3: CASSTFSDNSPLHF.

V and J are TRBV10-2 and TRBJ2-7; TCRdb's D call, TRBD1, is unchecked because there is no DNA. Germline V lookup: CDR1 WSHSY, CDR2 SAAADI. The CDR3 spans 15 residues. The CDR3 is CASSETVRGHYEQYF.

The V and J genes are TRBV21-1 and TRBJ2-2; TCRdb calls TRBD2, which cannot be checked without DNA. TRBV21-1 is a documented pseudogene. CDR3 length equals 15 residues. CDR3 in amino acids: CATQLAGEYTGELFF.

V and J are TRBV12-3 or TRBV12-4 and TRBJ1-5; no DNA is available, so the TRBD1 call from TCRdb remains unchecked. The CDR3 consists of 14 residues. CDR3 in amino acids: CASSFDRDGQPQHF.

The chain is built from TRBV6-1 and TRBJ2-6; TCRdb's assignment of TRBD2 cannot be checked, as there is no DNA. This CDR3 has 15 residues. Per the germline V gene, CDR1 is MNHNS and CDR2 is SASEGT. CDR3: CASSRSGSWANVLTF.

This chain links TRBV7-9 with TRBJ1-4; TCRdb proposes TRBD1, but this gene call is untestable without DNA. The CDR3 extends over 17 amino acids. The germline V gene encodes CDR1 SEHNR and CDR2 FQNEAQ (reference sequence). CDR3 protein: CASSQRGGGTGGEKLFF.

The chain uses TRBV6-2 or TRBV6-3 and TRBJ2-7; TCRdb returns TRBD2, unconfirmable since there is no DNA. The CDR3 sequence is 15 residues long. Germline V gene sequence: CDR1 MNHEY, CDR2 SVGEGT. The CDR3 spells CASSYGRASVDEQYF.

This chain joins TRBV7-9 and TRBJ1-1; TCRdb's D call of TRBD1 is untestable without DNA. CDR1 SEHNR and CDR2 FQNEAQ come from the germline V gene (reference sequence). This CDR3 is 17 amino acids long. CDR3 amino acids: CASSFPVRSTTGTEAFF.

This chain uses TRBV12-3 or TRBV12-4 with TRBJ2-2; TCRdb's assignment of TRBD1 cannot be checked, as there is no DNA. This CDR3 region has 16 residues. The CDR3 region is CASSPPGQGDTGELFF.

This rearrangement joins TRBV6-2 or TRBV6-3 to TRBJ2-1; lacking DNA, the TRBD2 call made by TCRdb goes unchecked. Germline lookup yields CDR1 MNHEY and CDR2 SVGEGT. CDR3 length: 15 residues. The CDR3 sequence is CASRTSGPSYNEQFF.

CDR3 region: CASRSWEHSNTEAFF. The rearrangement links TRBV19 to TRBJ1-1. CDR3 length equals 15 residues. Germline values: CDR1 LNHDA, CDR2 SQIVND (reference sequence).

The V gene is TRBV6-1, the J gene TRBJ2-5. Germline V gene lookup returns CDR1 MNHNS and CDR2 SASEGT. This CDR3 is 15 amino acids long. The CDR3 sequence: CASSHTHDVQETQYF.

CDR3 region: CASRGRANYGYTF. The chain is built from TRBV2 and TRBJ1-2. Germline loops: CDR1 SNHLY, CDR2 FYNNEI. The CDR3 extends over 13 amino acids. Full variable domain (rest looked up from reference TRBV2 and TRBJ1-2): EPEVTQTPSHQVTQMGQEVILRCVPISNHLYFYWYRQILGQKVEFLVSFYNNEISEKSEIFDDQFSVERPDGSNFTLKIRSTKLEDSAMYFCASRGRANYGYTFGSGTRLTVV.